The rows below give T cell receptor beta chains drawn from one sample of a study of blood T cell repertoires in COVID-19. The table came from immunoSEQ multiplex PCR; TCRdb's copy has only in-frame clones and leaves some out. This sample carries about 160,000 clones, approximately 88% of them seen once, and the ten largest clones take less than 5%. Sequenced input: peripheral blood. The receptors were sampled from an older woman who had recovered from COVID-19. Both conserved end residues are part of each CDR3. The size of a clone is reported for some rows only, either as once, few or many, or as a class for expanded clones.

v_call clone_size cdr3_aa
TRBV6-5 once CASGGADLSYEQYF
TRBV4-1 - CASSGLAGGRVETQYF
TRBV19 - CASSTGDSYEQYF
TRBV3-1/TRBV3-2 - CASSLGQNNSPLHF
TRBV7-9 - CASSFPTGTRSTEAFF
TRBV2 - CASSEGRASNQPQHF
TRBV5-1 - CASRGTASSYEQYF
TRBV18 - CASREGIQNTEAFF
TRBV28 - CASSFHRGYTF
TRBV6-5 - CASSSRSGGAFNEQFF
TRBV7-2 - CASSLLARPYNEQFF
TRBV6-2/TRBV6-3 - CASSPPRTASGLNEQFF
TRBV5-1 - CASSSDGGAYNEQFF
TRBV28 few CASSLTGSYQPQHF
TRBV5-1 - CASSWGQGEVYF
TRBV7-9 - CASSLPPLEKLFF
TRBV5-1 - CASSLEVTGGTGNTIYF
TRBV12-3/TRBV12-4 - CASRRTEYTEAFF
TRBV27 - CASSPHDRGPGNTIYF
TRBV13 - CASSLGQVFFGNTIYF
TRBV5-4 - CASSLGGGADTQYF
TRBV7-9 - CASSPQGDTQYF
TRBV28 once CASSFGHSLGGYTF
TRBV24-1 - CATSGGTNYGYTF
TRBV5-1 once CASSSSGAKSYNEQFF
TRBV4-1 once CASSHTASGGPADTQYF
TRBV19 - CASSIGGEAGELFF